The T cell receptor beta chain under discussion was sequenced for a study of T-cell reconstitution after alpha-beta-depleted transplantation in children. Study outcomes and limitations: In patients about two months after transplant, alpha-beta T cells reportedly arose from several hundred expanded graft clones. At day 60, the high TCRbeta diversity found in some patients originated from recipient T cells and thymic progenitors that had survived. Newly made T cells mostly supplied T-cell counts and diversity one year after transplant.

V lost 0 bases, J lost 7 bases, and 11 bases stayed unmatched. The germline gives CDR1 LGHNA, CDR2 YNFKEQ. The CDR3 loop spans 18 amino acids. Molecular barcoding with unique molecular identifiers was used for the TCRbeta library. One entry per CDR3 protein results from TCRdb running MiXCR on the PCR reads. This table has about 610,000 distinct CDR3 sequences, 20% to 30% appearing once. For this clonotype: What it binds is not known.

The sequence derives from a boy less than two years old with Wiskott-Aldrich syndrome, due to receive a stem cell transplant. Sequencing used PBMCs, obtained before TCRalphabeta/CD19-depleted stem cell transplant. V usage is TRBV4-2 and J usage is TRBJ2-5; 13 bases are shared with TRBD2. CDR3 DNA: TGTGCCAGCAGCCAAGAGCTAAGGCCACTAGCGGGAGGGGGGACCCAGTACTTC. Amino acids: CASSQELRPLAGGGTQYF.